These 13 T cell receptor beta chains were all obtained from the same sample, sequenced in a study of shared T cell receptors in the human thymus. Using immunoSEQ multiplex PCR, the repertoire was profiled, and TCRdb retains in-frame clones only, with some absent. The sample shows more than 550,000 clones, about 90% of them seen only once. This same sample was also taken into another study, of human thymus T cells.

Sequencing used thymocytes. These receptors all stem from a boy under two years old with a congenital heart defect.

The chain uses TRBV28 and TRBJ1-4; TRBD1 agrees at 7 bases. The trim removed 5 bases at V and 3 bases at J, leaving 9 bases unmatched. The CDR3 extends over 16 amino acids. CDR1 and CDR2 (germline): MDHEN, SYDVKM. The DNA for the CDR3 is TGTGCCAGCAGTCCAAGAACAGGGGCAGCTAATGAAAAACTGTTTTTT. Residues: CASSPRTGAANEKLFF.

CDR3 bases: TGTGCTAGTGCTCCCCCCTATCGGTCCAACAATGAGCAGTTCTTC. Translated: CASAPPYRSNNEQFF. This rearrangement joins TRBV12-5 to TRBJ2-1, with D unclear. CDR1 and CDR2 (germline): LGHNT, FRNRAP. The CDR3 has 15 amino acids. The V and J ends lost 7 bases and 5 bases respectively, with 18 bases between them.

The chain carries TRBV29-1 and TRBJ2-7; no definite D call. The CDR3 runs to 16 residues. Trimming removed 4 bases at V and 2 bases at J, with 21 bases between. In germline, CDR1 is SQVTM, CDR2 ANQGSEA. This chain's CDR3 is CSVAPGSAQITYEQYF. CDR3 in DNA: TGCAGCGTTGCACCCGGAAGCGCCCAGATTACCTACGAGCAGTACTTC.

The rearrangement links TRBV30 to TRBJ2-1, with TRBD1 as a possible D gene (5 bases). Trimming removed 2 bases at V and 4 bases at J, with 15 bases between. There are 15 residues in the CDR3. Germline V gives CDR1 GTSNPN, CDR2 SVGIG (reference sequence). The CDR3 nucleotides read TGTGCCTGGAGTTCCGGTCGGGCAGGGTACAATGAGCAGTTCTTC. It is translated as CAWSSGRAGYNEQFF.

This clone was counted once. The chain joins TRBV28 to TRBJ1-2, with unresolved D. The CDR3 has 14 amino acids. Germline lookup yields CDR1 MDHEN and CDR2 SYDVKM. V shed 6 bases and J shed 0 bases, with 11 bases lying between them. CDR3 DNA: TGTGCCAGCAGGCGGACGGGAGCTAACTATGGCTACACCTTC. As protein: CASRRTGANYGYTF.

The rearrangement links TRBV2 to TRBJ1-5; TRBD1 matches 7 bases. V shed 4 bases, J shed 4 bases, and the junction held 4 bases outside the gene matches. The CDR3 length is 14 residues. Germline-derived CDR1 and CDR2 are SNHLY and FYNNEI. In DNA, the CDR3 is TGTGCCAGCAGTGTGGACAGGTTGAATCAGCCCCAGCATTTT. Translation: CASSVDRLNQPQHF. Looking up the rest from reference TRBV2 and TRBJ1-5 gives the full variable domain: EPEVTQTPSHQVTQMGQEVILRCVPISNHLYFYWYRQILGQKVEFLVSFYNNEISEKSEIFDDQFSVERPDGSNFTLKIRSTKLEDSAMYFCASSVDRLNQPQHFGDGTRLSIL.

The chain is built from TRBV21-1 and TRBJ2-7; the table's TRBD1 call for D was not verified on the DNA. TRBV21-1 corresponds to a pseudogene. CDR3 size: 17 residues. CDR3 DNA: TGTGCCAGCAGCAAATTATTTACCGGGACAGGGGTTTGCGAGCAGTACTTC. Residues: CASSKLFTGTGVCEQYF.

The chain recombines TRBV21-1 with TRBJ1-5; no check of the table's D call, TRBD1, against the DNA was made. TRBV21-1 is given as a pseudogene. The CDR3 contains 17 residues. CDR3 bases: TGTGCCAGCAGCAGCCTAAGACGGGACAGGGGTAATCAGCCCCAGCATTTT. Translating gives CASSSLRRDRGNQPQHF.

CDR3 in DNA: TGTGCCAGCAGTCCAGACGGGGTGAGTCAGCCCCAGCATTTT. This encodes CASSPDGVSQPQHF. The chain employs TRBV27 and TRBJ1-5; no reliable D call. The V and J ends lost 5 bases and 6 bases respectively, with 14 bases between them. The germline V gene has CDR1 MNHEY and CDR2 SMNVEV (reference sequence). The CDR3 runs 14 residues.

The genes are TRBV28 and TRBJ2-3, with TRBD1 as a possible D gene (6 bases). The CDR3 contains 15 residues. From germline, CDR1 is MDHEN and CDR2 SYDVKM. V dropped 6 bases and J dropped 1 base, with 14 bases sitting between them. Here the CDR3 reads CASSRTGKGTDTQYF. The CDR3 DNA follows: TGTGCCAGCAGCCGTACAGGGAAGGGCACAGATACGCAGTATTTT.

The gene calls are TRBV28 and TRBJ1-2; no reliable D call. V was clipped by 0 bases and J by 4 bases, with 18 bases between them. Germline-derived CDR1 and CDR2 are MDHEN and SYDVKM. This CDR3 region has 17 residues. Here the CDR3 DNA reads TGTGCCAGCAGTTTATGGGTCGTATCCGCGAGAGGCTATGGCTACACCTTC. It specifies CASSLWVVSARGYGYTF.

The chain is built from TRBV29-1 and TRBJ1-1; TRBD1 is a possible D gene (5 bases). From germline, CDR1 is SQVTM and CDR2 ANQGSEA. The V and J ends lost 3 bases and 5 bases respectively, with 10 bases between them. This CDR3 spans 12 amino acids. CDR3 DNA sequence: TGCAGCGTTGACGGGGGGAGAACTGAAGCTTTCTTT. Protein: CSVDGGRTEAFF.

The chain combines TRBV9 with TRBJ2-5; D unresolved. The germline gives CDR1 SGDLS, CDR2 YYNGEE. CDR3 length equals 14 residues. Trimming stripped 0 bases from V and 2 bases from J, with 8 bases between. CDR3: CASSVVPGQETQYF. CDR3 nucleotides: TGTGCCAGCAGCGTAGTTCCAGGACAAGAGACCCAGTACTTC.